The entry that follows covers one T cell receptor (beta chain) sequence. The method was immunoSEQ multiplex PCR; TCRdb's version includes in-frame clones alone and lacks a portion of them. The table includes around 87,000 clones, under 85% detected once. This record belongs to a study of glioma-infiltrating T cells after dendritic cell vaccination. The ends lost 1 base at V and 5 bases at J; junction bases unmatched: 3. CDR3 length: 14 residues. Germline CDR1 SGHVS, CDR2 FQNEAQ. Noted time point: after dendritic cell vaccination, including at tumor progression/relapse. Only patients with spare fresh-frozen tumor and over two years of follow-up were included. None of the glioblastoma patients had an isocitrate dehydrogenase mutation.

This chain connects TRBV7-8 to TRBJ2-5; 8 bases fit TRBD1. This TCR was sampled from a human donor with glioblastoma. Source: blood, taken after dendritic cell vaccination. CDR3 nucleotide sequence: TGTGCCAGCAGCTTAGAATGGGACAGGGAGACCCAGTACTTC. Translated: CASSLEWDRETQYF.